This T cell receptor beta chain derives from a study of cytomegalovirus exposure and HLA in healthy donors (dated by TCRdb to the late 2010s). At the level of the whole study: An earlier analysis of around 600 of the donors reported 250 to 300 Gb of sequence data and 117 million unique TCR beta sequences from roughly 180 million T cells. Roughly 300 gigabases of sequencing data and approximately 91 million unique TCR sequences made up an early release that covered several hundred HLA-typed donors. The genetic ancestry cluster associated with self-reported Caucasian donors included 80% to 90% of the approximately 400 genotyped donors. The aim of the study was to test whether cataloging public T cell receptors could identify signatures of past pathogen exposure. The study profiled the T cell repertoires of fewer than 850 subjects by immunosequencing and related them to cytomegalovirus serostatus. In addition to the first cohort of roughly 700 subjects, a separate validation cohort of some 120 different subjects was used. High-throughput TCR immunosequencing, statistical association of individual TCRs with disease status, and machine learning were combined to predict cytomegalovirus infection status. To study patterns of TCR occurrence, a later analysis re-analyzed previously published TCR beta repertoires from 666 donors and added high-resolution HLA genotyping. Rather than using new phenotypic data, the later analysis identified candidate immune exposures from TCR beta sequences and from how often those sequences occurred across donors. In an earlier analysis of roughly 600 of the donors, high-throughput TCR beta sequencing was used to judge whether each TCR beta V gene segment behaved as functional or pseudogenic. Donor age, sex, ethnicity and CMV serostatus were compiled alongside the repertoire data. A later genetic analysis took genome-wide SNP genotypes for about 65% of the roughly 670 donors and used that subset as a discovery cohort. All discovery cohort repertoires had been generated on a single sequencing platform. Class I and class II HLA loci were covered by the typing at four-digit resolution. The number of donors typed differed by locus, with roughly 620-630 for A, B, C, DRB1 and DQB1, more than 500 for DQA1, about 610 for DPA1, and 400 to 490 for DPB1. Roughly five DR-DQ haplotypes were handled as single units for association and clustering because linkage in the cohort was strong. Among some 410 genotyped donors of the cohort, an average of roughly 230,000 unique TCR beta nucleotide sequences was sequenced per donor, of which roughly 17% were non-productive. Summary of the overall study and its limitations: A further reported finding was that TCR beta sequences accurately predicted the HLA-A and HLA-B alleles for most subjects in the first cohort. The authors suggested that the approach could potentially be generalized to other disease states and immunological phenotypes. V-gene and J-gene trimming of TCR beta chains was associated with a missense DCLRE1C variant in a later genetic analysis, and the association was replicated in an independent cohort. Correlated functional status among segregating V segments might be attributable to linkage disequilibrium, but an unknown experimental factor could not be ruled out. Specific HLA alleles were associated with 16,951 TCR beta sequences at a false discovery rate of 0.05 in a later analysis. While some public TCRs were present in many individuals, most TCR sequences turned up only very rarely across donors. Only TCR beta chains were sequenced in this cohort, and the absence of alpha or paired-chain data limited detectable features. Immune exposure information for the cohort was limited to CMV serostatus. In a later genetic analysis, fewer N-insertions in productive TCRs were reported among donors in an Asian-associated ancestry cluster than the approximately 670-donor mean. Strong co-occurrence of HLA alleles, especially DR and DQ, made assigning TCR associations to individual alleles difficult. A cluster of highly shared sequence variants was judged likely to represent a technical artifact of the sequencing pipeline. Some IMGT-functional V segments, including TRBV6-2 and TRBV6-3, could not be distinguished by the 87-base-pair reads and were therefore excluded. Compared with equally common non-associated chains, HLA-associated TCR beta chains in a later analysis were more clonally expanded and had lower generation probabilities. Broadly in line with IMGT annotations, most TCR beta V segments showed up in productive rearrangements about 87% or about 30% of the time in an earlier analysis of 587 of the donors. A later analysis found that most CMV-associated TCR beta chains appeared HLA-restricted, with HLA associations seemingly driven largely by CMV exposure. HLA typing was unavailable for some donors at each locus, so association tests used only the typed subset. In vitro tests confirmed that a few of the cytomegalovirus-associated TCR beta chains recognize cytomegalovirus antigens. Around 16 rarely observed V segments, including chromosome 9 orphons, were excluded from the earlier analysis of almost 600 of the donors because counts were too low. The presence/absence analyses assumed that sequencing depth was roughly uniform across donors, and that assumption may not be true. In the study, roughly 160 TCR beta chains were listed as associated with cytomegalovirus. Cytomegalovirus status was reported to be diagnosed by the classifier with high specificity and sensitivity in both the original and validation cohorts. In a later analysis, several top co-occurrence clusters were reported to appear linked to parvovirus B19, influenza, CMV and Epstein-Barr virus. In a later analysis, the rate of TCR association differed among HLA loci, with DRB1 alleles having the most associated TCRs and HLA-C alleles having the fewest.

In total, approximately 610 healthy bone marrow donors made up the cohort. Cohort members were all nominally healthy when sampled, although unrecorded immune exposures were likely present. The donor was CMV seronegative and was included in the group of approximately 350 seronegative cohort members. A peripheral blood sample was collected from each donor, and TCR beta sequencing was performed on peripheral blood mononuclear cells. Genomic DNA extraction from the blood cell samples was performed with the Qiagen DNeasy Blood Extraction Kit. With respect to this clone: The antigen this receptor binds is unknown. No much larger clone is present one base from it, and per-base qualities are unavailable.

The CDR3 runs 17 residues from the cysteine to the phenylalanine. The read is trimmed to its CDR3 DNA, 51 bases read in frame from base 1. Germline trimming amounts to 4 bases on V and 9 bases on J, with 16 as the count of junction bases outside the gene matches. The germline V gene specifies SGDLS as CDR1 and YYNGEE as CDR2. The method behind the library was the immunoSEQ multiplex PCR assay. The multiplex PCR relied on a mix of 60 forward primers for TCR Vbeta segments and 13 reverse primers for TCR Jbeta segments. Amplification of the CDR3 region of rearranged TCR beta genes was performed with a multiplex PCR assay on genomic DNA. The amplified TCR beta libraries were sequenced on the Illumina HiSeq System as 87-base-pair reads. From the authors' description of their analysis: Across the 670 or so repertoires, a later analysis counted tens of millions of unique TCR beta chains, 8.5 million to 12 million of which were shared by at least two donors. To remove PCR and sequencing errors, raw reads were error-corrected and collapsed into unique sequences using a nearest-neighbor algorithm that merged closely related sequences. To assign V, D and J gene segments, CDR3 sequences were aligned to IMGT reference sequences. Each retained sequence needed at least a six-nucleotide match to both a V gene segment and a J gene segment. A rearrangement counted as productive if the CDR3 had no stop codons and remained in frame with V and J, and every other rearrangement counted as non-productive. Following IMGT convention, CDR3 was defined as the stretch from the second conserved V-encoded cysteine to the conserved J-encoded phenylalanine. The earlier analysis of some 580 of the donors excluded any sequence lacking an unambiguous match to a single V gene segment. An earlier analysis of almost 600 of the donors classified V segments as functional when productive rearrangements were above 56.7% and as segregating when the standard deviation between donors was above 5%. A statistical classification framework was built for diagnosing cytomegalovirus status from the catalog of TCR beta chain sequences. A later analysis assigned V and J genes by comparing TCR nucleotide sequences with IMGT/GENE-DB human TR gene sequences. A later analysis assigned CDR3 sequences and most-parsimonious VDJ recombination scenarios with the TCRdist pipeline. In a later analysis, each TCR beta chain was defined by its CDR3 amino acid sequence together with its V-gene family, and reads without a unique V-gene family were excluded. As a way to deal with suspected cross-contamination and a sequencing artifact, a later analysis dropped more than 500 nucleotide sequences that were highly shared and had low generation probability. In a later analysis, a clonal expansion index for each public chain was calculated from normalized within-repertoire ranks of inferred template counts. Generation probabilities in a later analysis came from a VDJ recombination model fitted to out-of-frame rearrangements, and those results were checked against IGoR. In a later analysis, hypergeometric tests were used to score TCR-TCR, TCR-HLA and TCR-CMV co-occurrence, with a repertoire-size bias correction applied to TCR pairs. In a later analysis, false discovery rates were estimated by permuting HLA or CMV assignments 20 times. In a later analysis, co-occurring TCRs were grouped using DBSCAN, with TCRdist sequence similarity added in when clustering inside HLA-allele-positive subsets. Repertoires with fewer than 30,000 or more than 120,000 public chains were left out of co-occurrence clustering, as were four to six repertoires with anomalous nucleotide sharing. As stored in TCRdb, this immuneACCESS dataset retains in-frame rearrangements with V and J assigned. A fraction of the clones does not appear; measured against another copy, unresolved V genes explain less than half of the discrepancy, and the remainder lacks a known reason. The DNA gave D and trimming, while V, J and clone size come from that table. Here the sample has 200,000 or so clones; approximately 83% occur a single time. Jointly, the top ten make up approximately 0.098% of the sample.

The source is a boy between 2 and 10 years old in good health and CMV-seronegative. The chain links TRBV9 with TRBJ2-1, with 10 middle bases fitting TRBD1. The sequenced sample was PBMCs. The encoded CDR3 is CASSTSSAGTGVGEQFF. The nucleotides read TGTGCCAGCAGCACGTCCTCGGCCGGGACAGGGGTGGGTGAGCAGTTCTTC.